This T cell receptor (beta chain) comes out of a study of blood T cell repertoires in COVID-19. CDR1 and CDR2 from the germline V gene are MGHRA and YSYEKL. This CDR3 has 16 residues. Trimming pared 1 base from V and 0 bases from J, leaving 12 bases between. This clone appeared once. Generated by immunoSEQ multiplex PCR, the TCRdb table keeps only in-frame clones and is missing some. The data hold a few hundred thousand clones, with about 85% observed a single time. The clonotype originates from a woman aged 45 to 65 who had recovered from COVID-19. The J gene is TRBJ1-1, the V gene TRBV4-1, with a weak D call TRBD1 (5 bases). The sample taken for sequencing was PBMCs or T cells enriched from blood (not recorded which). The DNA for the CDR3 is TGCGCCAGCAGCCAAGTTTGGGCGGACATGAACACTGAAGCTTTCTTT. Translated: CASSQVWADMNTEAFF.